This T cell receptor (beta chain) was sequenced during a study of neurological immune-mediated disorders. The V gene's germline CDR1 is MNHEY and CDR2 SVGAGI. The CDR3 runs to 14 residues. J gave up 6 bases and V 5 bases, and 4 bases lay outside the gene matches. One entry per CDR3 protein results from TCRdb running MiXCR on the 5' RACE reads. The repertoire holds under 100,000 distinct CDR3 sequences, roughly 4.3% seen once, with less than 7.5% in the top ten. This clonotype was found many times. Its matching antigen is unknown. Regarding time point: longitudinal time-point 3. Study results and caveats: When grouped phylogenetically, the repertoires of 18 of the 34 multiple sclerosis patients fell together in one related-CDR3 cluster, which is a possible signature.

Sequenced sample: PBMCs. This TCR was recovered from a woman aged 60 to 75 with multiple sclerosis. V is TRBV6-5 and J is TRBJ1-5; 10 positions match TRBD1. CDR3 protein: CASSRQGAVQPQHF. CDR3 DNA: TGTGCCAGCAGTAGACAGGGGGCAGTTCAGCCCCAGCATTTT.